This T cell receptor beta chain was sequenced for a study of T cell responses to AZD1222 COVID-19 vaccine. Study-level results: Repertoires were obtained only post-peak T cell response. Spike-specific TCR depth and breadth grew after two AZD1222 doses. Clonal diversity was possibly underestimated, and the donors were mostly white British, with more females. Across the whole spike, CD4 TCRs peaked at regions 160-218 and 743-854.

The V end was cut by 5 bases, the J end by 4 bases, with 8 bases between. Germline-derived CDR1 and CDR2 are SGHTA and FQGNSA. CDR3 length: 12 residues. As for this clone: The antigen remains unidentified.

Produced via immunoSEQ multiplex PCR; TCRdb's table is partial and in-frame only. The table lists some 150,000 clones. This TCR came from an adult in good health. The source material was peripheral blood. V usage is TRBV7-2 and J usage is TRBJ1-2, with unresolved D. The CDR3, as DNA: TGTGCCAGCAGCGATCAACCCTATGGCTACACCTTC. This encodes CASSDQPYGYTF.